The 19 T cell receptor beta chains in this list originate from one sample, sequenced in a study of beta chain features in type 1 diabetes. Their antigen targets remain unknown. Findings and limits, study-wide: People with Type 1 diabetes carried modestly yet significantly shorter TCRB CDR3s in all four CD4+ subsets.

Sequenced material consisted of expressed TCRB transcripts (all of the isolated RNA was reverse transcribed). TCRdb's table, derived via immunoSEQ multiplex PCR, lists solely in-frame clones and lacks some. The repertoire includes under 300,000 clones, about a fifth of them detected once, and around 0.028% sits in the top ten. The sequenced sample consisted of naive CD4+ T cells from blood. The receptors stem from a woman aged 40 to 50 with type 1 diabetes.

CDR3 bases: TGTGCCACCAGCCAGGACAGGGGTGGACCCTACAATGAGCAGTTCTTC. Translation: CATSQDRGGPYNEQFF. J is TRBJ2-1 and V is TRBV15; TRBD1 matches 9 bases. In germline, CDR1 is LNHNV, CDR2 YYDKDF (reference sequence). The CDR3 runs to 16 residues. The ends lost 5 bases at V and 2 bases at J; junction bases unmatched: 7.

V gene TRBV7-2 combines with J gene TRBJ1-5; 7 nucleotides line up with TRBD1. In germline, CDR1 is SGHTA, CDR2 FQGNSA. The CDR3 totals 15 residues. V lost 5 bases, J lost 3 bases, and 7 bases stayed unmatched. The CDR3 region is CASSPWGQTNQPQHF. CDR3 sequence (DNA): TGTGCCAGCAGCCCCTGGGGACAGACCAATCAGCCCCAGCATTTT.

The rearrangement uses TRBV28 and TRBJ2-7; D perhaps matches TRBD1 (6 bases). Trimming cost V 3 bases and J 5 bases, with 17 bases left between them. This CDR3 comprises 15 residues. Germline V CDR1 and CDR2: MDHEN, SYDVKM. CDR3 sequence: CASSLPQGFLDEQYF. The CDR3 bases are TGTGCCAGCAGTTTGCCACAGGGATTTCTTGACGAGCAGTACTTC.

CDR3 loop: CASSVVAGSPYGGGTQYF. The CDR3 DNA reads TGTGCCAGCAGCGTGGTAGCGGGATCACCTTATGGAGGCGGGACCCAGTACTTC. The rearrangement links TRBV9 to TRBJ2-5; 8 bases agree with TRBD2. V was pared by 2 bases and J by 7 bases, with 19 bases of the junction left unmatched. Germline V gene data show CDR1 as SGDLS and CDR2 as YYNGEE. The CDR3 length is 18 residues.

A few counts support this clone. The genes are TRBV18 and TRBJ2-1; 7 bases map to TRBD2. Trimming cost V 3 bases and J 3 bases; bases outside gene matches: 11. The CDR3 loop spans 17 amino acids. Germline V gene sequence: CDR1 KGHSH, CDR2 LQKENI. CDR3 in DNA: TGTGCCAGCTCACCCAACCTCCCTAGCGGCTACTACAATGAGCAGTTCTTC. This translates into CASSPNLPSGYYNEQFF.

The chain employs TRBV5-8 and TRBJ2-4; D is possibly TRBD1 (6 bases). The ends were cut back, 0 bases at V and 1 base at J, with 8 bases in the middle. This CDR3 spans 15 amino acids. Germline CDR1 and CDR2: SGHTS and YDEGEE. CDR3 amino acids: CASSLDRAAKNIQYF. CDR3 sequence (DNA): TGTGCCAGCAGCTTGGACAGGGCGGCCAAAAACATTCAGTACTTC.

V usage is TRBV18 and J usage is TRBJ1-1, with 9 bases identical to TRBD1. CDR3 length equals 15 residues. V was pared by 3 bases and J by 1 base, with 3 bases of the junction left unmatched. The V gene's germline CDR1 is KGHSH and CDR2 LQKENI. The CDR3: CASSPDRGTNTEAFF. The CDR3 nucleotides are TGTGCCAGCTCACCGGACAGGGGAACGAACACTGAAGCTTTCTTT.

In its sample, this clone was seen a few times. The chain has TRBV13 and TRBJ1-2, with 8 positions matching TRBD1. Trimming at V came to 5 bases and at J to 3 bases, leaving 5 bases not matched to a gene. The V gene's germline CDR1 is PRHDT and CDR2 FYEKMQ (reference sequence). The CDR3 has 14 amino acids. The CDR3 is CASSADRGDYGYTF. The CDR3 DNA reads TGTGCCAGCAGCGCAGACAGGGGTGACTATGGCTACACCTTC.

This chain links TRBV7-2 with TRBJ2-5; D remains ambiguous. Per the germline V gene, CDR1 is SGHTA and CDR2 is FQGNSA. Trimming left V 0 bases short and J 5 bases short, with 4 bases between. This CDR3 is 12 amino acids long. Written as DNA, the CDR3 is TGTGCCAGCAGCTTAGCCCCGGAGACCCAGTACTTC. Translation: CASSLAPETQYF.

This clone came up a few times. V usage is TRBV9 and J usage is TRBJ1-2, with 10 nucleotides matching TRBD1. V lost 3 bases and J lost 3; bases outside the gene matches: 2. Germline V lookup: CDR1 SGDLS, CDR2 YYNGEE. This CDR3 comprises 14 residues. The CDR3 DNA reads as TGTGCCAGCAGCGCAGGACAGGGGGACTATGGCTACACCTTC. The encoded protein is CASSAGQGDYGYTF.

The CDR3 DNA is TGTGCCAGCAGCTTAGAATGGGCAGAGCAGTTCTTC. This sequence encodes CASSLEWAEQFF. The chain employs TRBV7-9 and TRBJ2-1; D remains ambiguous. This CDR3 has 12 residues. Trimming removed 1 base from V and 10 bases from J, with 8 bases in between. From germline, CDR1 is SEHNR and CDR2 FQNEAQ (reference sequence).

The chain joins TRBV11-1 to TRBJ2-5; TRBD1 aligns across 7 bases. With 5 bases clipped from V and 3 bases from J, the junction kept 3 bases outside the gene matches. Looked up from germline, CDR1 is SGHAT and CDR2 is FQDESV (reference sequence). This CDR3 contains 13 residues. CDR3 bases: TGTGCCAGCAGCCGGGACAGTAAAGAGACCCAGTACTTC. Its translation: CASSRDSKETQYF. Full variable domain (rest looked up from reference TRBV11-1 and TRBJ2-5): EAEVAQSPRYKITEKSQAVAFWCDPISGHATLYWYRQILGQGPELLVQFQDESVVDDSQLPKDRFSAERLKGVDSTLKIQPAELGDSAMYLCASSRDSKETQYFGPGTRLLVL.

As DNA, the CDR3 is TGTGCCATCAGATCCGGACAGGGGAACACTGAAGCTTTCTTT. It encodes CAIRSGQGNTEAFF. V usage is TRBV10-3 and J usage is TRBJ1-1, with 8 bases lining up with TRBD1. Germline V gene lookup returns CDR1 ENHRY and CDR2 SYGVKD. The CDR3 consists of 14 residues. J gave up 1 base and V 6 bases, and 4 bases lay outside the gene matches.

This clone has just a few counts. This chain connects TRBV6-5 to TRBJ2-5; 12 bases line up with TRBD1. The CDR3 is 16 amino acids. The germline CDR1 and CDR2 sequences are MNHEY and SVGAGI. Trimming removed 0 bases from V and 5 bases from J; junction bases left unmatched: 4. CDR3 coding DNA: TGTGCCAGCAGTTACTCTGGGACAGGGGGCATGGAGACCCAGTACTTC. As protein: CASSYSGTGGMETQYF.

This clone was seen a few times. The rearrangement links TRBV29-1 to TRBJ1-1, with 9 bases aligning to TRBD1. V lost 7 bases and J lost 1; bases outside the gene matches: 13. The CDR3 is made up of 16 amino acids. Germline lookup yields CDR1 SQVTM and CDR2 ANQGSEA. The CDR3 spells CSAWGTGNLRNTEAFF. The CDR3 DNA is TGCAGCGCCTGGGGGACAGGGAATCTGCGGAACACTGAAGCTTTCTTT.

J is TRBJ2-7 and V is TRBV29-1; a weak D match, TRBD1 (5 bases). Germline V CDR1 and CDR2: SQVTM, ANQGSEA. Trimming removed 6 bases from V and 6 bases from J, with 15 bases in between. The length of the CDR3 is 12 residues. For the CDR3, the DNA is TGCAGCGTACGGGTGCGAAGGGGCGAGCAGTACTTC. Translation: CSVRVRRGEQYF.

V gene TRBV30 combines with J gene TRBJ2-7, with 9 bases lining up with TRBD1. The CDR3 has 12 residues. In germline, CDR1 is GTSNPN, CDR2 SVGIG (reference sequence). DNA of the CDR3: TGTGCACGGGGACAGGGAGACGACGAGCAGTACTTC. This sequence encodes CARGQGDDEQYF.

The chain is built from TRBV5-1 and TRBJ2-1; TRBD2 is a possible D gene (5 bases). Trimming cost V 4 bases and J 5 bases, with 16 bases left between them. The CDR3 consists of 15 residues. Germline V gene sequence: CDR1 SGHRS, CDR2 YFSETQ. The CDR3 spells CASSPFGLIDNEQFF. CDR3 nucleotides: TGCGCCAGCAGCCCCTTCGGACTGATCGACAATGAGCAGTTCTTC.

This clone was counted between two and nine times. The V gene is TRBV7-9, the J gene TRBJ2-7; D is uncertain. The CDR3 covers 13 residues. The V end lost 3 bases, the J end lost 2 bases, and 8 bases lay between the germline ends. Germline loops: CDR1 SEHNR, CDR2 FQNEAQ (reference sequence). The CDR3 region has the DNA TGTGCCAGCAGCTTTAACAGTGCCTACGAGCAGTACTTC. Its translation: CASSFNSAYEQYF.